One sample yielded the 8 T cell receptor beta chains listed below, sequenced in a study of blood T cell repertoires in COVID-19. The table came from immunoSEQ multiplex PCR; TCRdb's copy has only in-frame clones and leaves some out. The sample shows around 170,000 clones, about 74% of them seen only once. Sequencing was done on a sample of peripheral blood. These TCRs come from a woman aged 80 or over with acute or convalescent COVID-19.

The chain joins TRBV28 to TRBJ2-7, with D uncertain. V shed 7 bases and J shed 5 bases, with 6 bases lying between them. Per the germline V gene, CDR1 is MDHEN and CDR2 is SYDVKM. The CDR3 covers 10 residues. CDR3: CASKRDEQYF. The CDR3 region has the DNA TGTGCCAGCAAACGGGACGAGCAGTACTTC.

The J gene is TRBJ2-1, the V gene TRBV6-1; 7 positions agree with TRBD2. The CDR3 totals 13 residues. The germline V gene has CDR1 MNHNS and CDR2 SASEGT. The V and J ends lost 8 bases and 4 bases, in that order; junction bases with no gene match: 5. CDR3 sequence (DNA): TGTGCCAGCCTTTCTAGCGGTTACAATGAGCAGTTCTTC. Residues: CASLSSGYNEQFF.

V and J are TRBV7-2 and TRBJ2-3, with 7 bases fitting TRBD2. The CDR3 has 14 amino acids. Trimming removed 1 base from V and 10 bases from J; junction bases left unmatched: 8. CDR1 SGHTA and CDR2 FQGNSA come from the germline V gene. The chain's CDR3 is CASSLENIAGPQYF. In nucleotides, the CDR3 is TGTGCCAGCAGCTTAGAAAACATAGCGGGCCCGCAGTATTTT.

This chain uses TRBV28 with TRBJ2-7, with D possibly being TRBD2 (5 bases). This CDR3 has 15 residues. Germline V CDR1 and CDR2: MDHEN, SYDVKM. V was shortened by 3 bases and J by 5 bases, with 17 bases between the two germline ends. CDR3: CASSFGRVLIDEQYF. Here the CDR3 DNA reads TGTGCCAGCAGTTTTGGGCGGGTCCTGATCGACGAGCAGTACTTC.

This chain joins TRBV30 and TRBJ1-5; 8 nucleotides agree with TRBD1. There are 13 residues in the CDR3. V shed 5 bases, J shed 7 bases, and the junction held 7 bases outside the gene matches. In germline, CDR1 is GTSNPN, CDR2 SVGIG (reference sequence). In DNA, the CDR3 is TGTGCCTGGGCAGGGGGCTGGGGCCAGCCCCAGCATTTT. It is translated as CAWAGGWGQPQHF.

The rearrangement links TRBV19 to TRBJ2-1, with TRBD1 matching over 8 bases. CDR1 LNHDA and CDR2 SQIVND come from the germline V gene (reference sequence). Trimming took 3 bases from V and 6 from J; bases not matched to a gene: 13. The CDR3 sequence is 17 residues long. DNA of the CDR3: TGTGCCAGTAGTATGGATCATGGAGGGACAGGTCTCAATGAGCAGTTCTTC. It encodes CASSMDHGGTGLNEQFF. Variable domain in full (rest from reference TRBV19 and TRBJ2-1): DGGITQSPKYLFRKEGQNVTLSCEQNLNHDAMYWYRQDPGQGLRLIYYSQIVNDFQKGDIAEGYSVSREKKESFPLTVTSAQKNPTAFYLCASSMDHGGTGLNEQFFGPGTRLTVL.

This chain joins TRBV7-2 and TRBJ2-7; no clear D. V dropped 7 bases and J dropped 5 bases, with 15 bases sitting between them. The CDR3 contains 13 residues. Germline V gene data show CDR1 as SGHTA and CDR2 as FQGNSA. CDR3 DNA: TGTGCCAGCAAAGGTGACTGGAGTGACGAGCAGTACTTC. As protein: CASKGDWSDEQYF.

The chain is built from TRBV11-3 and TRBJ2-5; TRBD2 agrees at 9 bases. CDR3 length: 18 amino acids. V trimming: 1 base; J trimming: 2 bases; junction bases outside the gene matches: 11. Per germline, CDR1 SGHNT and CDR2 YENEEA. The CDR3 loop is CASSLGNGLLAGQETQYF. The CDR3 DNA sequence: TGTGCCAGCAGCTTAGGGAACGGACTGCTAGCGGGGCAAGAGACCCAGTACTTC.